Below are 3 T cell receptor beta chains sequenced from a single sample in a study of beta chain features in type 1 diabetes. The entirety of the isolated RNA underwent reverse transcription, so expressed TCRB transcripts were sequenced. Generated by immunoSEQ multiplex PCR, the TCRdb table keeps only in-frame clones and is missing some. The sample lists under 350,000 clones, more than 13% occurring once. These receptors are not linked to any known antigen. The study's findings and limits: Shorter TCRB CDR3s, moderately but significantly so, were found in Type 1 diabetes patients in all four CD4+ subsets.

Sequenced input: naive CD4+ T cells from blood. These receptors all come from a man younger than 45 with type 1 diabetes.

J is TRBJ1-3 and V is TRBV29-1, with 7 positions matching TRBD1. Germline V CDR1 and CDR2: SQVTM, ANQGSEA. The V segment lost 1 base and the J segment 4 bases; nucleotides outside the gene matches: 1. CDR3 length equals 13 residues. The CDR3 nucleotides are TGCAGCGTTGAAGTACAGGGGGGAAACACCATATATTTT. Translating gives CSVEVQGGNTIYF.

The rearrangement joins TRBV5-1 to TRBJ1-2; possibly TRBD1 for D (6 bases). CDR3 length: 14 amino acids. The V end lost 0 bases, the J end lost 0 bases, and 6 bases lay between the germline ends. Germline V gene lookup returns CDR1 SGHRS and CDR2 YFSETQ. The CDR3, as DNA: TGCGCCAGCAGCTTGGGGACAGCTAACTATGGCTACACCTTC. This codes for CASSLGTANYGYTF.

This clone was recorded a few times. The CDR3 DNA is TGTGCCAGCAGCTTAAGGCGGGAGACGGCCGGGGAGCTGTTTTTT. Translating it yields CASSLRRETAGELFF. V gene TRBV7-8 combines with J gene TRBJ2-2, with 7 positions matching TRBD2. Germline V CDR1 and CDR2: SGHVS, FQNEAQ. There are 15 residues in the CDR3. Unmatched junction bases numbered 6, after V lost 2 bases and J lost 6 bases.